This T cell receptor (beta chain) stems from a study of cytomegalovirus exposure and HLA in healthy donors (dated 2017 in TCRdb). Regarding the study in general: In an earlier analysis of 587 of the donors, roughly 300 Gb of sequence data and 100 million or so unique TCR beta sequences from roughly 200 million T cells were reported. An early release covering 550 to 700 HLA-typed donors comprised approximately 300 gigabases of sequencing data and tens of millions of unique TCR sequences. Of the 350 to 450 genotyped donors, less than 85% were placed in the genetic ancestry cluster associated with self-reported Caucasian donors. The aim of the study was to test whether cataloging public T cell receptors could identify signatures of past pathogen exposure. The study used immunosequencing to profile the T cell repertoires of approximately 640 subjects and linked those repertoires to cytomegalovirus serostatus. A separate validation cohort of over 95 different subjects was used in addition to the approximately 700-subject first cohort. To predict cytomegalovirus infection status, the study brought together high-throughput TCR immunosequencing, statistical association of individual TCRs with disease status, and machine learning. A later analysis re-examined previously published TCR beta repertoires from 500 to 700 donors and added high-resolution HLA genotyping to investigate patterns of TCR occurrence. In the later analysis, no new phenotypic data were used to find candidate immune exposures; instead, reliance was placed on TCR beta sequences and their occurrence across donors. An earlier analysis of fewer than 700 of the donors applied high-throughput TCR beta sequencing to assess whether each TCR beta V gene segment acted as functional or pseudogenic. Donor age, sex, ethnicity and CMV serostatus were collected together with the repertoire data. A later genetic analysis used genome-wide SNP genotypes for about 65% of the 666 donors, treating that subset as a discovery cohort. Every discovery cohort repertoire had been produced on one sequencing platform. Class I and class II HLA loci were covered by the typing at four-digit resolution. The number of donors typed differed by locus, with 629-630 for A, B, C, DRB1 and DQB1, over 500 for DQA1, 600 to 610 for DPA1, and around 460 for DPB1. Because of strong linkage in the cohort, five DR-DQ haplotypes were treated as single units for association and clustering. Among about 370 genotyped donors of the cohort, an average of approximately 240,000 unique TCR beta nucleotide sequences was sequenced per donor, of which about 19% were non-productive. Here is what the overall study found, with its caveats: In a later genetic analysis, fewer N-insertions in productive TCRs were reported among donors in an Asian-associated ancestry cluster than the roughly 700-donor mean. Only TCR beta chains were sequenced in this cohort, and the absence of alpha or paired-chain data limited detectable features. The study listed 150 to 200 TCR beta chains as associated with cytomegalovirus. An earlier analysis of around 500 of the donors showed that most TCR beta V segments appeared in productive rearrangements either about 87% or about 30% of the time, which broadly matched IMGT annotations. In both the original and validation cohorts, the classifier was reported to diagnose cytomegalovirus status with high specificity and sensitivity. According to a later analysis, parvovirus B19, influenza, CMV and Epstein-Barr virus appeared linked to several top co-occurrence clusters. According to a later analysis, most CMV-associated TCR beta chains appeared to be HLA-restricted, and the HLA associations seemed to be driven largely by CMV exposure. The 87-base-pair reads could not distinguish some IMGT-functional V segments, including TRBV6-2 and TRBV6-3, so those segments were excluded. A later analysis found that HLA-associated TCR beta chains were more clonally expanded and had lower generation probabilities than equally common non-associated chains. In a later analysis, the rate of TCR association differed among HLA loci, with DRB1 alleles having the most associated TCRs and HLA-C alleles having the fewest. Presence/absence analyses assumed roughly uniform sequencing depth across donors, an assumption that may not hold. In vitro tests confirmed that a few of the cytomegalovirus-associated TCR beta chains recognize cytomegalovirus antigens. HLA typing was unavailable for some donors at each locus, so association tests used only the typed subset. Over 15 rarely observed V segments, including chromosome 9 orphons, were excluded from the earlier analysis of several hundred of the donors because counts were too low. The only immune exposure information available for the cohort was CMV serostatus. A cluster of highly shared sequence variants was judged likely to be a technical artifact of the sequencing pipeline. When HLA alleles, especially DR and DQ, strongly co-occurred, TCR associations were difficult to assign to individual alleles. The authors suggested that the approach could potentially be generalized to other disease states and immunological phenotypes. A further reported finding was that TCR beta sequences accurately predicted the HLA-A and HLA-B alleles for most subjects in the first cohort. A later analysis associated 16,951 TCR beta sequences with specific HLA alleles at a false discovery rate of 0.05. Across donors, most TCR sequences were observed very rarely, whereas some public TCRs were present in many individuals. Linkage disequilibrium might explain the correlated functional status among segregating V segments, but an unknown experimental factor could not be ruled out. An association between a missense DCLRE1C variant and V-gene and J-gene trimming of TCR beta chains was found in a later genetic analysis and replicated in an independent cohort.

The method behind the library was the immunoSEQ multiplex PCR assay. The multiplex PCR relied on a mix of 60 forward primers for TCR Vbeta segments and 13 reverse primers for TCR Jbeta segments. The CDR3 region of rearranged TCR beta genes was amplified from genomic DNA with a multiplex PCR assay. The amplified TCR beta libraries were sequenced on the Illumina HiSeq System as 87-base-pair reads. Processing in the source paper ran as follows. A later analysis counted some 80 million unique TCR beta chains across the 600 to 850 repertoires, and 9.5 million to 11 million of these chains were shared by at least two donors. A nearest-neighbor algorithm error-corrected the raw reads and collapsed the reads into unique sequences, merging closely related sequences to remove PCR and sequencing errors. CDR3 sequences were aligned to IMGT reference sequences to assign V, D and J gene segments. For a sequence to be retained, at least a six-nucleotide match to both a V gene segment and a J gene segment was required. A rearrangement was called productive if the CDR3 had no stop codons and remained in frame with V and J, and every other rearrangement was called non-productive. Following IMGT convention, CDR3 was defined as the stretch from the second conserved V-encoded cysteine to the conserved J-encoded phenylalanine. Sequences without an unambiguous match to a single V gene segment were excluded from the earlier analysis of about 630 of the donors. An earlier analysis of several hundred of the donors called V segments functional above 56.7% productive rearrangements and segregating when the between-donor standard deviation exceeded 5%. A statistical classification framework was built for diagnosing cytomegalovirus status from the catalog of TCR beta chain sequences. In a later analysis, TCR nucleotide sequences were compared against IMGT/GENE-DB human TR gene sequences so that V and J genes could be assigned. Using the TCRdist pipeline, a later analysis assigned CDR3 sequences along with most-parsimonious VDJ recombination scenarios. A later analysis defined each TCR beta chain by its CDR3 amino acid sequence plus V-gene family, and excluded reads lacking a unique V-gene family. To address suspected cross-contamination and a sequencing artifact, a later analysis removed 592 highly shared, low-generation-probability nucleotide sequences. For each public chain, a later analysis derived a clonal expansion index from normalized ranks of inferred template counts within each repertoire. In a later analysis, generation probabilities were computed using a VDJ recombination model fitted to out-of-frame rearrangements, and the results were checked against IGoR. Hypergeometric tests were used in a later analysis to score TCR-TCR, TCR-HLA and TCR-CMV co-occurrence, with a repertoire-size bias correction applied to the TCR pairs. A later analysis estimated false discovery rates by permuting HLA or CMV assignments 20 times. In a later analysis, co-occurring TCRs were grouped with DBSCAN, and TCRdist sequence similarity was added when clustering was performed within HLA-allele-positive subsets. Co-occurrence clustering excluded repertoires with fewer than 30,000 or more than 120,000 public chains, plus five with anomalous nucleotide sharing. The source is immuneACCESS, and TCRdb retained only in-frame sequences with V and J called. Part of the clones is not carried over; for the studies checked, unresolved V genes explain less than half of this, and the remainder is unexplained. V and J calls plus clone size are reproduced from that table; the DNA served to infer D and trimming. In this sample the table shows approximately 110,000 clones, about 70% of which occur a single time. The leading ten clones occupy 8.7% of the sample.

Only one count was recorded for this clone. Its antigen remains unidentified. There are no base qualities to consult, and no much larger clone falls within one base. Other nucleotide sequences from this sample produce the same CDR3. The cohort consisted of 670 or so healthy bone marrow donors. At the time of sampling, every cohort member was nominally healthy, though immune exposures that went unrecorded were likely present. The donor tested CMV seropositive and was one of the 289 seropositive cohort members. Every donor gave a peripheral blood sample, and the peripheral blood mononuclear cells from that sample were used for TCR beta sequencing. Genomic DNA was extracted from the blood cell samples with the Qiagen DNeasy Blood Extraction Kit. The CDR3 numbers 14 residues from cysteine through phenylalanine. The entry retains the CDR3 DNA only, 42 bases that are in frame from base 1. The junction shows trimming of 5 bases on V and 8 bases on J, and the gene matches do not reach 9 bases of it. CDR1 and CDR2 are read off the germline V gene as SGHRS and YFSETQ.

The V gene is TRBV5-1 and the J gene is TRBJ1-4, with TRBD1 matching 7 junction bases. This sequence originates from a man younger than 40 in good health and CMV-seropositive. The sequenced sample consisted of PBMCs. This receptor carries the CDR3 CASSRDSRNEKLFF. The DNA sequence follows: TGCGCCAGCAGTCGGGACAGTCGGAACGAAAAACTGTTTTTT.